This T cell receptor beta chain was profiled in a study of blood T cell repertoires in COVID-19. J lost 5 bases, V lost 0 bases, and 1 base had no gene match. The germline V gene has CDR1 SGHRS and CDR2 YFSETQ. This CDR3 spans 14 amino acids. Per the original data handling: Cell counts per sample came from amplifying reference gene primers. Profiled with immunoSEQ multiplex PCR; TCRdb holds only in-frame clones, not every one. The DNA was the basis for D and trimming; V, J and clone size are from that table. This repertoire shows over 200,000 clones, 87% found once; its top ten account for 1.5% to 2%.

The gene calls are TRBV5-1 and TRBJ1-4; TRBD1 agrees at 7 bases. Sequencing input: peripheral blood. This sequence originates from a man in his forties or fifties with active or convalescent COVID-19. In DNA, the CDR3 is TGCGCCAGCAGCTTGGACAGGGGAAATGAAAAACTGTTTTTT. Amino acid sequence: CASSLDRGNEKLFF.